This T cell receptor beta chain emerged from a study of regulatory T cells in long-lasting Graves disease. About the research overall: Prior antithyroid drug treatment in newly diagnosed Graves' patients lasted under 3 months.

Many counts were recorded for this clonotype. Both iRepertoire HTBI primers and Arm-PCR of CDR3 regions were used to build the TCR beta libraries. As originally analysed: Identification across samples found 60 to 75 TRBV and about 13 TRBJ segments. Via MiXCR, TCRdb re-called the multiplex PCR reads, giving one row per CDR3 protein. These V and J calls are TCRdb output, not the study's own analysis. The sample records under 300,000 distinct CDR3 sequences, over 20% being singletons. Trimming pared 2 bases from V and 0 bases from J, leaving 7 bases between. This CDR3 is 14 amino acids long. As for time point: newly diagnosed GD, antithyroid drugs for less than 3 months. With RNA extracted from PBMCs as input, the TCR library was made. Into tubes containing EDTA, approximately 9 milliliters of peripheral blood were drawn.

This TCR came from a female donor with Graves disease. The gene calls are TRBV12-3 or TRBV12-4 and TRBJ2-5, with D hard to call. The sample was peripheral blood mononuclear cells (PBMCs), taken at new diagnosis, from a patient treated with antithyroid drugs. Here the CDR3 reads CASSLSSYQETQYF. CDR3 DNA: TGTGCCAGCAGTTTAAGCTCGTACCAAGAGACCCAGTACTTC.